This T cell receptor (beta chain) was obtained from a study of cytomegalovirus exposure and HLA in healthy donors. PCR used 60 Vbeta primers and 13 Jbeta primers. Data came from immunoSEQ multiplex PCR; TCRdb stores just in-frame clones and leaves some out. The sample lists 25,000 to 30,000 clones; about 70% were seen once. With 7 bases removed from V and 9 bases from J, the gap between germline ends came to 10 bases. CDR1 and CDR2 (germline): MNHEY, SVGAGI. This CDR3 contains 10 residues. The sequence was obtained from a woman aged 45-65 years in good health and CMV-seronegative. The chain employs TRBV6-5 and TRBJ2-7; no reliable D call. The sequenced material came from PBMCs. The CDR3, as DNA: TGTGCCAGCACCCGGGTGGCGCAGTACTTC. It specifies CASTRVAQYF.